This passage covers 32 T cell receptor beta chains from one sample sequenced in a study of control samples from healthy donors and cancer patients. The table came from immunoSEQ multiplex PCR; TCRdb's copy has only in-frame clones and leaves some out. The top ten clones hold approximately 1% of a sample with more than 95,000 clones, roughly nine tenths of them seen once. The sample was PBMCs. Receptor source: a woman between 45 and 65 years old with colorectal cancer.

The V call is TRBV2, the J call TRBJ1-6; D is perhaps TRBD1 (5 bases). The CDR3 has 16 amino acids. V lost 4 bases, J lost 10 bases, and 20 bases lay in between. CDR1 is SNHLY and CDR2 is FYNNEI in the germline V gene. The CDR3 is CASSVQGINLGSPLHF. DNA of the CDR3: TGTGCCAGCAGTGTTCAGGGAATAAATTTAGGGTCACCCCTCCACTTT.

The chain links TRBV6-6 to TRBJ2-7; D is tentatively TRBD1 or TRBD2 (5 bases each). CDR1 and CDR2 from the germline V gene are MNHNY and SVGAGI (reference sequence). Trimming pared 5 bases from V and 0 bases from J, leaving 17 bases between. CDR3 size: 16 residues. This CDR3 is CASSTNDRGSSYEQYF. CDR3 nucleotide sequence: TGTGCCAGCAGTACCAACGACAGAGGGTCCTCCTACGAGCAGTACTTC.

The chain is built from TRBV10-3 and TRBJ2-3, with 7 positions matching TRBD2. The V gene's germline CDR1 is ENHRY and CDR2 SYGVKD. CDR3 length: 14 amino acids. Germline trimming cut 6 bases from V and 5 bases from J; bases unmatched to any gene: 8. CDR3 in DNA: TGTGCCATCAGCGTCGGGGGGATTGAAGATACGCAGTATTTT. Its protein product is CAISVGGIEDTQYF.

This chain connects TRBV6-4 to TRBJ2-4; 7 bases are shared with TRBD1. The CDR3 is 20 residues long. From germline, CDR1 is MRHNA and CDR2 SNTAGT. Trimming at V came to 4 bases and at J to 0 bases, leaving 18 bases not matched to a gene. The CDR3 DNA sequence: TGTGCCAGCAGTGTTCGGGACAGACACCTTGAAGTTCTAGCCAAAAACATTCAGTACTTC. Translated, it gives CASSVRDRHLEVLAKNIQYF.

The rearrangement joins TRBV9 to TRBJ2-3, with D possibly TRBD2 on 5 matching bases. V was trimmed by 3 bases and J by 0 bases, leaving 11 bases between them. The CDR3 is 15 amino acids. Looked up from germline, CDR1 is SGDLS and CDR2 is YYNGEE. The CDR3 sequence is CASSAWGDSTDTQYF. The CDR3 DNA sequence: TGTGCCAGCAGCGCGTGGGGAGACAGCACAGATACGCAGTATTTT. Combining the CDR3 with reference TRBV9 and TRBJ2-3 gives the whole variable domain DSGVTQTPKHLITATGQRVTLRCSPRSGDLSVYWYQQSLDQGLQFLIQYYNGEERAKGNILERFSAQQFPDLHSELNLSSLELGDSALYFCASSAWGDSTDTQYFGPGTRLTVL.

V usage is TRBV10-3 and J usage is TRBJ2-1; 10 bases fit TRBD1. Germline-derived CDR1 and CDR2 are ENHRY and SYGVKD. The length of the CDR3 is 17 residues. V shed 1 base, J shed 5 bases, and the junction held 8 bases outside the gene matches. Written as DNA, the CDR3 is TGTGCCATCAGTGAGTTCTCACCGGGGACAGGGGACAATGAGCAGTTCTTC. Translation: CAISEFSPGTGDNEQFF.

The chain links TRBV5-1 to TRBJ2-1; D gene ambiguous. V was trimmed by 3 bases and J by 4 bases, leaving 14 bases between them. This CDR3 is 15 amino acids long. Germline V gene lookup returns CDR1 SGHRS and CDR2 YFSETQ. The CDR3 is CASSSESPRYNEQFF. DNA of the CDR3: TGCGCCAGCAGCTCCGAGAGCCCAAGGTACAATGAGCAGTTCTTC. The full variable domain, with the rest looked up from reference TRBV5-1 and TRBJ2-1, is KAGVTQTPRYLIKTRGQQVTLSCSPISGHRSVSWYQQTPGQGLQFLFEYFSETQRNKGNFPGRFSGRQFSNSRSEMNVSTLELGDSALYLCASSSESPRYNEQFFGPGTRLTVL.

The chain couples TRBV6-5 to TRBJ1-4; tentative D call: TRBD1 (5 bases). The CDR3 is made up of 14 amino acids. Germline CDR1 reads MNHEY; CDR2 reads SVGAGI. Trimming removed 6 bases from V and 4 bases from J, with 12 bases in between. CDR3 sequence (DNA): TGTGCCAGCAGAAAGGGACGGCTTAATGAAAAACTGTTTTTT. As protein: CASRKGRLNEKLFF.

The V and J genes are TRBV14 and TRBJ1-1; TRBD1 matches 7 bases. The CDR3 has 14 amino acids. V shed 6 bases, J shed 4 bases, and the junction held 8 bases outside the gene matches. The germline V gene has CDR1 SGHDN and CDR2 FVKESK. CDR3: CASRGQRGSTEAFF. CDR3 DNA: TGTGCCAGCAGGGGACAGCGAGGGAGCACTGAAGCTTTCTTT.

V usage is TRBV7-8 and J usage is TRBJ2-7; 13 bases fit TRBD2. This CDR3 spans 16 amino acids. Trimming removed 1 base from V and 0 bases from J; junction bases left unmatched: 0. CDR1 and CDR2 (germline): SGHVS, FQNEAQ. In DNA, the CDR3 is TGTGCCAGCAGCTTAGGGACTAGCGGGAGCTCCTACGAGCAGTACTTC. Protein sequence: CASSLGTSGSSYEQYF.

The rearrangement uses TRBV2 and TRBJ2-7, with TRBD1 identical over 7 bases. V lost 6 bases and J lost 1; bases outside the gene matches: 9. The CDR3 totals 15 residues. The germline V gene encodes CDR1 SNHLY and CDR2 FYNNEI. For the CDR3, the DNA is TGTGCCAGCAGACCCGACAGGGATCGGTCCTACGAGCAGTACTTC. Its protein is CASRPDRDRSYEQYF. Filled out from reference TRBV2 and TRBJ2-7, the complete variable domain reads EPEVTQTPSHQVTQMGQEVILRCVPISNHLYFYWYRQILGQKVEFLVSFYNNEISEKSEIFDDQFSVERPDGSNFTLKIRSTKLEDSAMYFCASRPDRDRSYEQYFGPGTRLTVT.

The rearrangement joins TRBV7-2 to TRBJ2-2, with no clear D. Germline CDR1 SGHTA, CDR2 FQGNSA. V lost 0 bases to trimming and J lost 4 bases, with 21 bases between them. There are 19 residues in the CDR3. The chain's CDR3 is CASSLARLLGSLSTGELFF. The CDR3 bases are TGTGCCAGCAGCTTAGCTCGCCTGCTAGGTTCCCTCTCCACCGGGGAGCTGTTTTTT.

The genes are TRBV19 and TRBJ2-7; 8 bases line up with TRBD2. Germline assignment: CDR1 LNHDA and CDR2 SQIVND (reference sequence). This CDR3 spans 17 amino acids. The V gene end was trimmed by 5 bases and the J gene end by 4 bases; junction bases not matched to a gene: 16. In nucleotides, the CDR3 is TGTGCCAGTAGTTATCGGGGGGGCTCAACAATTGGATACGAGCAGTACTTC. This sequence encodes CASSYRGGSTIGYEQYF.

The chain carries TRBV24-1 and TRBJ2-5, with TRBD1 identical over 10 bases. Germline V gene lookup returns CDR1 KGHDR and CDR2 SFDVKD. The CDR3 runs to 14 residues. With V trimmed by 9 bases and J by 4 bases, 7 bases remained unmatched. The CDR3 is CATGPGTGAETQYF. DNA of the CDR3: TGTGCCACCGGACCCGGGACAGGGGCAGAGACCCAGTACTTC.

The chain couples TRBV6-6 to TRBJ1-2; 8 nucleotides line up with TRBD1. Unmatched junction bases numbered 13, after V lost 5 bases and J lost 2 bases. Germline V gene sequence: CDR1 MNHNY, CDR2 SVGAGI (reference sequence). This CDR3 region has 17 residues. The CDR3 bases are TGTGCCAGCAGTCCAGGACTACACAGGGGGAACAACTATGGCTACACCTTC. Translating gives CASSPGLHRGNNYGYTF.

The chain joins TRBV28 to TRBJ1-6; a possible D gene is TRBD1 (5 bases). CDR1 MDHEN and CDR2 SYDVKM come from the germline V gene. CDR3 length: 14 amino acids. V was cut by 5 bases and J by 6 bases, with 11 bases left in between. For the CDR3, the DNA is TGTGCCAGCAGTGGGCGGGACGGTAATTCACCCCTCCACTTT. It is translated as CASSGRDGNSPLHF. The whole variable domain, remainder taken from reference TRBV28 and TRBJ1-6, is DVKVTQSSRYLVKRTGEKVFLECVQDMDHENMFWYRQDPGLGLRLIYFSYDVKMKEKGDIPEGYSVSREKKERFSLILESASTNQTSMYLCASSGRDGNSPLHFGNGTRLTVT.

CDR3 DNA: TGTGCCAGCAGCCGGAGGGCGGGGGACACAGATACGCAGTATTTT. It translates to CASSRRAGDTDTQYF. This chain links TRBV5-4 with TRBJ2-3, with 7 bases aligning to TRBD2. The germline CDR1 and CDR2 sequences are SGHNT and YYREEE (reference sequence). V dropped 4 bases and J dropped 2; count of bases not matched to a gene: 7. This CDR3 is 15 amino acids long.

V and J are TRBV27 and TRBJ2-3, with 10 bases fitting TRBD2. CDR1 is MNHEY and CDR2 is SMNVEV in the germline V gene (reference sequence). After removal of 6 bases from V and 0 bases from J, the junction contained 6 bases not matched to a gene. There are 16 residues in the CDR3. The chain's CDR3 is CASRRLAGTSTDTQYF. Here the CDR3 DNA reads TGTGCCAGCAGGAGACTAGCGGGTACTAGCACAGATACGCAGTATTTT.

J is TRBJ2-3 and V is TRBV28; D might be TRBD1 (6 bases). Germline CDR1 is MDHEN and CDR2 is SYDVKM. This CDR3 has 16 residues. Between the trimmed V and J ends, which lost 5 bases and 0 bases, there was a span of 15 bases. The chain's CDR3 is CASSTQGPPSTDTQYF. The CDR3 DNA is TGTGCCAGCAGTACACAGGGACCCCCTAGCACAGATACGCAGTATTTT.

The J gene is TRBJ1-4, the V gene TRBV2, with D possibly TRBD1 on 5 matching bases. The CDR3 is 15 residues long. Germline lookup yields CDR1 SNHLY and CDR2 FYNNEI. Trimming left V 5 bases short and J 5 bases short, with 15 bases between. The CDR3 region is CASSPYQGGNEKLFF. In nucleotides, the CDR3 is TGTGCCAGCAGTCCTTACCAGGGAGGGAATGAAAAACTGTTTTTT.

The rearrangement links TRBV19 to TRBJ2-7, with D possibly being TRBD2 (5 bases). From germline, CDR1 is LNHDA and CDR2 SQIVND (reference sequence). V was clipped by 6 bases and J by 6 bases, with 27 bases between them. The CDR3 spans 17 residues. In DNA form, the CDR3 reads TGTGCCAGTAGGTCACGAGATCGGGGATTGGGTCTGGGCGAGCAGTACTTC. Translating gives CASRSRDRGLGLGEQYF.

This chain uses TRBV5-1 with TRBJ2-5, with D possibly matching TRBD2 (7 bases). The CDR3 sequence is 14 residues long. Germline V lookup: CDR1 SGHRS, CDR2 YFSETQ. The ends were cut back, 2 bases at V and 5 bases at J, with 13 bases in the middle. The chain's CDR3 is CASSLRGGQETQYF. The DNA of the CDR3 is TGCGCCAGCAGCTTAAGGGGGGGCCAGGAGACCCAGTACTTC.

In this sample, this clone turned up once. Here the CDR3 DNA reads TGTGCCAGCAGTGACTCTGGCCTTAAAGATACGAACACCGGGGAGCTGTTTTTT. Protein sequence: CASSDSGLKDTNTGELFF. The chain has TRBV6-4 and TRBJ2-2; unclear D gene. V shed 0 bases and J shed 0 bases, with 14 bases lying between them. The CDR3 contains 18 residues. CDR1 and CDR2 (germline): MRHNA, SNTAGT.

This clone has a single count. The chain uses TRBV18 and TRBJ1-6, with 8 bases matching TRBD1. Germline trimming cut 6 bases from V and 9 bases from J; bases unmatched to any gene: 7. The CDR3 runs to 14 residues. Germline assignment: CDR1 KGHSH and CDR2 LQKENI. CDR3 sequence (DNA): TGTGCCAGCTCCCCGGACAGGGTTAGTTCACCCCTCCACTTT. It encodes CASSPDRVSSPLHF.

This clone has a single count. The V gene is TRBV6-6, the J gene TRBJ2-2; D ambiguous. Germline assignment: CDR1 MNHNY and CDR2 SVGAGI (reference sequence). CDR3 length: 16 residues. V lost 6 bases and J lost 3, with 17 bases in between. This CDR3 is CASSQNFPVHTGELFF. In DNA, the CDR3 is TGTGCCAGCAGCCAGAACTTCCCGGTACACACCGGGGAGCTGTTTTTT.

This clone came up once. This chain links TRBV18 with TRBJ1-4; a possible D gene is TRBD1 (6 bases). Trimming took off 6 bases at V and 0 bases at J, with 11 bases between the two ends. CDR3 length equals 15 residues. CDR1 and CDR2 from the germline V gene are KGHSH and LQKENI. CDR3 nucleotides: TGTGCCAGCTCCCCCGACAGGTCAACTAATGAAAAACTGTTTTTT. Protein sequence: CASSPDRSTNEKLFF.

The CDR3 coding sequence is TGTGCCAGCAGCTGGACGGGACCCGGGGGCGAGCAGTACTTC. Its translation is CASSWTGPGGEQYF. J is TRBJ2-7 and V is TRBV5-6, with D possibly being TRBD2 (6 bases). Per germline, CDR1 SGHDT and CDR2 YYEEEE. There are 14 residues in the CDR3. Trimming left V 3 bases short and J 6 bases short, with 16 bases between.

This chain links TRBV28 with TRBJ2-5; 9 nucleotides agree with TRBD1. Germline V gene sequence: CDR1 MDHEN, CDR2 SYDVKM. The length of the CDR3 is 15 residues. V shed 4 bases, J shed 3 bases, and the junction held 6 bases outside the gene matches. DNA for the CDR3: TGTGCCAGCAGTTCCCCGGGACAGGGAGAAGAGACCCAGTACTTC. Translation: CASSSPGQGEETQYF.

This clone has more than one count but fewer than ten. J is TRBJ1-6 and V is TRBV19, with D possibly TRBD1 on 5 matching bases. V lost 9 bases and J 6 bases, leaving 9 bases between the germline ends. Looked up from germline, CDR1 is LNHDA and CDR2 is SQIVND (reference sequence). This CDR3 region has 12 residues. CDR3: CASRVVNSPLHF. CDR3 DNA: TGTGCCAGCAGGGTGGTTAATTCACCCCTCCACTTT.

The CDR3, as DNA: TGTGCCAGCAGCCCCACTTTAGGGGAGCAGTACTTC. Protein sequence: CASSPTLGEQYF. The chain has TRBV11-2 and TRBJ2-7; D uncertain. This CDR3 contains 12 residues. Germline V gives CDR1 SGHAT, CDR2 FQNNGV. Trimming left V 5 bases short and J 7 bases short, with 12 bases between.

The rearrangement joins TRBV5-5 to TRBJ2-6; either TRBD1 or TRBD2 may supply D (6 bases each). The V end was cut by 1 base, the J end by 7 bases, with 18 bases between. Germline V gene sequence: CDR1 SGHKS, CDR2 YYEKEE (reference sequence). This CDR3 comprises 17 residues. CDR3 region: CASSLYSGGAGANVLTF. CDR3 coding DNA: TGTGCCAGCAGCTTGTATAGTGGGGGCGCGGGAGCCAACGTCCTGACTTTC.

The genes are TRBV28 and TRBJ1-3; D is ambiguous. This CDR3 region has 15 residues. V gave up 3 bases and J gave up 4 bases, with 13 bases separating them. Germline V gene lookup returns CDR1 MDHEN and CDR2 SYDVKM. CDR3 loop: CASSFPPSRGNTIYF. The CDR3 DNA sequence: TGTGCCAGCAGTTTTCCCCCATCCAGGGGAAACACCATATATTTT.